These T cell receptor beta chains were read from a single sample in a study of CD8 T cells in ankylosing spondylitis. TCRdb recomputed calls from the 5' RACE reads with MiXCR, one row per CDR3 protein. The profile covers roughly 400,000 distinct CDR3 sequences, with about 20% appearing a single time and about 16% taken by the ten largest. Sequenced sample: blood, either unsorted or a sorted T cell fraction (not recorded which). The receptors were sampled from a male donor with ankylosing spondylitis. Both conserved end residues are part of each CDR3. D genes are given only for firm matches. Clone size is stated in some rows and not others, as once, few, many or a class when expanded.

TRBV6-2/TRBV6-3	TRBJ2-7	.	TRBD2	CASSSLASGVSYEQYF	TGTGCCAGCAGTTCCTTGGCTAGCGGGGTTTCCTACGAGCAGTACTTC
TRBV20-1	TRBJ2-1	.	TRBD2	CSAGTSGVGEQFF	TGCAGTGCTGGGACTAGCGGGGTTGGTGAGCAGTTCTTC
TRBV6-2/TRBV6-3	TRBJ2-7	.	TRBD1	CASRRTGRAYEQYF	TGTGCCAGCAGACGGACAGGTCGAGCCTACGAGCAGTACTTC
TRBV5-6	TRBJ1-4	few	.	CASSLLRGTGEKLFF	TGTGCCAGCAGCCTCCTGCGGGGGACGGGAGAAAAACTGTTTTTT
TRBV20-1	TRBJ1-5	.	.	CSAKRGGGGQNQPQHF	TGCAGTGCTAAACGAGGCGGGGGGGGCCAAAATCAGCCCCAGCATTTT
TRBV7-8	TRBJ2-5	.	TRBD1	CASSPQGVQETQYF	TGTGCCAGCAGCCCACAGGGGGTCCAAGAGACCCAGTACTTC
TRBV10-2	TRBJ2-7	.	TRBD1	CASRRQGDYEQYF	TGCGCCAGCCGCCGACAGGGCGACTACGAGCAGTACTTC
TRBV14	TRBJ2-1	.	TRBD2	CASSLRLAGGGNEQFF	TGTGCCAGCAGCCTGCGACTAGCGGGAGGAGGCAATGAGCAGTTCTTC
TRBV6-1	TRBJ2-7	few	.	CASTRGSAYYEQYF	TGTGCCAGCACTCGGGGTAGCGCATACTACGAGCAGTACTTC
TRBV15	TRBJ1-2	few	.	CATSRDYALYGYTF	TGTGCCACCAGCAGAGACTACGCCCTCTATGGCTACACCTTC
TRBV5-1	TRBJ2-7	few	.	CASSLRGANGEQYF	TGCGCCAGCAGCTTAAGGGGCGCAAATGGCGAGCAGTACTTC
TRBV5-1	TRBJ2-7	.	.	CASSSPGFPLGEQYF	TGCGCCAGCAGCTCGCCCGGGTTCCCACTCGGAGAGCAGTACTTC
TRBV10-3	TRBJ2-3	.	.	CAISKAGVSTDTQYF	TGTGCCATCAGTAAAGCGGGCGTTAGCACAGATACGCAGTATTTT
TRBV7-9	TRBJ2-2	many	.	CASRQLSGYTGELFF	TGTGCCAGCAGACAACTATCGGGATACACCGGGGAGCTGTTTTTT